This T cell receptor (beta chain) appears in the sequencing data of a study of OX40 agonist ivuxolimab in advanced cancers. The study, taken as a whole, reports: The study observed clonal expansion of CD4+ and CD8+ blood T cells by week 6 at 0.1 to 3.0 mg/kg.

Comment on this clone: Antigen: not known.

TCRdb's copy holds only in-frame clones and misses some; the assay was immunoSEQ multiplex PCR. The table records fewer than 85,000 clones, 85% of them present only once. The receptor comes from an adult with an advanced solid tumor such as melanoma, head and neck, liver or kidney cancer. Sequenced material: CD4+ or CD8+ T cells sorted from blood, taken in a trial of the OX40 agonist ivuxolimab.

The CDR3 spells CASSLGTGDEKLFF. The CDR3 coding sequence is TGTGCCAGCAGCTTAGGGACAGGAGACGAAAAACTGTTTTTT. V gene TRBV5-4 combines with J gene TRBJ1-4, with TRBD1 matching over 8 bases. J lost 8 bases, V lost 2 bases, and 5 bases had no gene match. Germline V gene sequence: CDR1 SGHNT, CDR2 YYREEE (reference sequence). The CDR3 is 14 amino acids.